Below are 27 T cell receptor delta chains sequenced from a single sample in a study of gamma delta lymphoproliferative disorders and STAT genes. PBMCs from patients and controls supplied the genomic DNA for sequencing. TCRdb called clones anew from the multiplex PCR reads with CATT. The sample consists of a few thousand delta-chain clones, approximately 1.5% of them appearing once. Sequencing used blood. The receptors were sampled from a human donor in good health.

This clone is large by share. The sample holds other DNA sequences that translate to the same CDR3. This rearrangement joins TRDV2 to TRDJ1; 10 nucleotides align to TRDD3. CDR3 size: 16 residues. With V trimmed by 0 bases and J by 9 bases, 12 bases remained unmatched. The germline V gene encodes CDR1 GEAIGNYY and CDR2 EKD. The CDR3 loop reads CACDTVVGGIRRELIF. In DNA, the CDR3 is TGTGCCTGTGACACCGTGGTTGGGGGGATACGCAGGGAACTCATCTTT.

In this sample, this clone turned up a few times. The protein recorded in TCRdb matches a much larger clone and deviates from this DNA's translation at residue 3, suggesting a read error; the protein here is obtained by translating the DNA. The chain has TRDV2 and TRDJ1, with 8 nucleotides matching TRDD3. This CDR3 is built from 17 residues. Per germline, CDR1 GEAIGNYY and CDR2 EKD. The CDR3 DNA reads as TGTGCCCGTGACGACTTCTACGGGCTTACTGGGGGCGATAAACTCATCTTT. Amino acids: CARDDFYGLTGGDKLIF.

Concerning this clone: A far larger clone is one base from this, pointing to a likely read error. Other DNA sequences in this specimen translate into the identical CDR3. The rearrangement joins TRDV2 to TRDJ1; D gene ambiguous. The germline V and J ends were trimmed by 4 bases and 0 bases, with 14 bases remaining between them. This CDR3 spans 15 amino acids. CDR1 and CDR2 (germline): GEAIGNYY, EKD. The CDR3 spells CACDTIELNTDKLIF. The CDR3 coding sequence is TGTGCCTGTGATACAATCGAGCTGAACACCGATAAACTCATCTTT.

This clone was seen a handful of times. TCRdb's protein, taken from a much larger clone, differs from this DNA's translation at residue 15, likely owing to a read error; the protein displayed comes from the DNA. The CDR3: CALGEWGTGGRYTDRLIF. CDR3 coding DNA: TGTGCTCTTGGGGAATGGGGGACTGGGGGACGGTACACCGATAGACTCATCTTT. The gene calls are TRDV1 and TRDJ1, with TRDD3 matching 9 bases. The CDR3 runs to 18 residues. Looked up from germline, CDR1 is TSWWSYY and CDR2 is QGS.

As regards this clone: TCRdb has a much larger clone's protein, which differs at residue 15 from the translation of this DNA, likely because of a read error; what is shown is the protein translated from the DNA. The rearrangement uses TRDV1 and TRDJ1, with D possibly being TRDD3 (6 bases). The CDR3 runs to 22 residues. Germline V CDR1 and CDR2: TSWWSYY, QGS. Trimming removed 0 bases at V and 8 bases at J, with 37 bases between. For the CDR3, the DNA is TGTGCTCTTGGGGAACTAGACTTCCCCGTTCTGGGGATCCCAAACTCAACTCTAAAACTCATCTTT. Translating it yields CALGELDFPVLGIPNSTLKLIF.

On this clone itself: It is likely a read error: a sequence one base away is far more abundant. In the same sample, other DNA sequences code for this CDR3. The chain joins TRDV1 to TRDJ1, with D possibly TRDD2 on 7 matching bases. The CDR3 spans 22 residues. Germline CDR1 and CDR2: TSWWSYY and QGS. The CDR3 sequence: CALAPSFFPGIRVDPYTDKLIF. The CDR3 DNA reads as TGTGCCCTTGCCCCTTCCTTTTTTCCGGGGATTAGGGTGGACCCTTACACCGATAAACTCATCTTT.

This clone was seen at least ten times. It differs at one base from a far larger clone, so likely a read error. In the same sample, other DNA sequences code for this CDR3. The rearrangement links TRDV2 to TRDJ3; tentatively, D is TRDD3 (6 bases). Germline-derived CDR1 and CDR2 are GEAIGNYY and EKD. This CDR3 comprises 18 residues. CDR3 DNA sequence: TGCGCCTGTGACCCCACTGGGAGAAGCTCCTGGGACACCCGACAGATGTTTTTC. Translating it yields CACDPTGRSSWDTRQMFF.

To note about this clone: For this DNA, TCRdb reports the protein of a much larger clone, which diverges at residue 13, most likely from a read error; the protein presented here is translated directly from the DNA. The V and J genes are TRDV3 and TRDJ1; 9 bases map to TRDD2. The CDR3 is made up of 17 amino acids. The germline V gene has CDR1 TVYSNPD and CDR2 GDNSRS (reference sequence). The CDR3 is CALTTPPSYTITGKLIF. CDR3 sequence (DNA): TGTGCCTTAACCACCCCGCCTTCCTACACTATTACCGGTAAACTCATCTTT.

Remarks on this clone: The amino acid sequence in TCRdb belongs to a much larger clone and departs from this DNA's translation at residue 5, likely a sequencing read error; the sequence shown is translated from the DNA. The chain carries TRDV3 and TRDJ1, with 7 bases lining up with TRDD3. V dropped 1 base and J dropped 0; count of bases not matched to a gene: 8. This CDR3 comprises 15 residues. Per germline, CDR1 TVYSNPD and CDR2 GDNSRS (reference sequence). CDR3 protein: CAFTHPGGYTDKLIF. CDR3 DNA: TGTGCCTTTACACACCCCGGGGGATACACCGATAAACTCATCTTT.

In the case of this clone: The TCRdb record carries a much larger clone's protein, which differs from this DNA's translation at residue 18; a read error is the likely cause, and the protein listed here is the DNA translation. The V and J genes are TRDV1 and TRDJ1, with 10 nucleotides matching TRDD3. CDR3 length equals 24 residues. V shed 3 bases, J shed 1 base, and the junction held 29 bases outside the gene matches. Germline CDR1 TSWWSYY, CDR2 QGS. The CDR3: CALGDQLSYTRGWGIFGCTDKLIF. The CDR3 bases are TGTGCTCTTGGGGACCAACTTTCCTACACGAGGGGCTGGGGGATATTCGGGTGCACCGATAAACTCATCTTT.

For this clone: The protein recorded in TCRdb matches a much larger clone and deviates from this DNA's translation at residue 4, suggesting a read error; the protein here is obtained by translating the DNA. Here the CDR3 DNA reads TGTGCCTTGTCCTATCCTTTGACTGGGGGGCCTCCAATAGAGGAGTACACCGATAAACTCATCTTT. As protein: CALSYPLTGGPPIEEYTDKLIF. V and J are TRDV3 and TRDJ1; TRDD3 matches at 8 bases. The CDR3 spans 22 residues. The J segment lost 0 bases and the V segment lost 3 bases, leaving 30 bases of the junction unmatched. Germline CDR1 and CDR2: TVYSNPD and GDNSRS (reference sequence). The whole variable domain, filled in from reference TRDV3 and TRDJ1, reads CDKVTQSSPDQTVASGSEVVLLCTYDTVYSNPDLFWYRIRPDYSFQFVFYGDNSRSEGADFTQGRFSVKHILTQKAFHLVISPVRTEDSATYYCALSYPLTGGPPIEEYTDKLIFGKGTRVTVEP.

This clone was seen only a few times. A far larger clone is one base from this, pointing to a likely read error. At the DNA level, this CDR3 is encoded by other sequences in the same sample as well. V and J are TRDV3 and TRDJ1, with 12 nucleotides matching TRDD3. Germline values: CDR1 TVYSNPD, CDR2 GDNSRS (reference sequence). The CDR3 has 19 residues. The CDR3 sequence: CAYPAFLKYWGIPSDKLIF. The CDR3 bases are TGCGCCTACCCGGCCTTCCTAAAGTACTGGGGGATACCCTCCGATAAACTCATCTTT.

With respect to this clone: This is likely an artifact of a read error, given a far larger clone one base away. The sample holds other DNA sequences that translate to the same CDR3. This chain connects TRDV3 to TRDJ1; 9 nucleotides align to TRDD2. This CDR3 contains 17 residues. CDR1 and CDR2 from the germline V gene are TVYSNPD and GDNSRS (reference sequence). This CDR3 is CALTTPPSYTITDKLIF. CDR3 in DNA: TGTGCTTTAACCACCCCGCCTTCCTACACTATTACCGATAAACTCATCTTT.

About this clone itself: The protein given by TCRdb reflects a much larger clone and differs at residue 15 from this DNA's translation, likely from a read error; the protein shown is the DNA's translation. The rearrangement uses TRDV3 and TRDJ1, with 7 bases matching TRDD3. Germline V gene sequence: CDR1 TVYSNPD, CDR2 GDNSRS (reference sequence). This CDR3 has 17 amino acids. In DNA, the CDR3 is TGTGCCTCTAACCCCCCCCATAAGTGGGGGACCGACGATAAATTCATCTTT. Its protein is CASNPPHKWGTDDKFIF.

This clone was seen a handful of times. This DNA's translation and the protein TCRdb lists, from a much larger clone, do not match at residue 6, likely due to a read error; the protein shown is translated from the DNA. The J gene is TRDJ1, the V gene TRDV1, with 13 bases identical to TRDD3. This CDR3 has 25 amino acids. CDR1 is TSWWSYY and CDR2 is QGS in the germline V gene. Trimming cost V 1 base and J 0 bases; bases outside gene matches: 26. The CDR3 is CALGEQLLTRTGGYAKKLYTDKLIF. The DNA of the CDR3 is TGTGCTCTTGGGGAACAGTTACTAACCCGTACTGGGGGATACGCGAAGAAGCTCTACACCGATAAACTCATCTTT.

As concerns this clone: TCRdb attributes to this sequence the protein of a much larger clone, which differs from the DNA translation at residue 10; a read error is likely, and the protein displayed is translated from the DNA. The same CDR3 can be traced to other DNA sequences in this sample. The V and J genes are TRDV2 and TRDJ1; D unresolved. Deletions cut 0 bases from V and 0 bases from J, with 22 bases between. Germline V gives CDR1 GEAIGNYY, CDR2 EKD. The CDR3 runs 19 residues. CDR3 in DNA: TGTGCCTGTGACACCATACCCCAGGCGAGAAGCGGGTACACCGATAAACTCATCTTT. Amino acid sequence: CACDTIPQARSGYTDKLIF.

A few counts support this clone. A read error is likely here: a far larger clone is one base away. Distinct nucleotide sequences in the sample also encode this CDR3. The gene calls are TRDV3 and TRDJ1; 10 bases map to TRDD3. The V gene end was trimmed by 4 bases and the J gene end by 0 bases; junction bases not matched to a gene: 26. The CDR3 has 21 amino acids. Germline lookup yields CDR1 TVYSNPD and CDR2 GDNSRS (reference sequence). Written as DNA, the CDR3 is TGTGCCTCTCCTTCCGGCCTCCCACCCGTACTGGGGGATCAAAACACCGATAAACTCATCTTT. This encodes CASPSGLPPVLGDQNTDKLIF. The full variable domain, rest sourced from reference TRDV3 and TRDJ1, is CDKVTQSSPDQTVASGSEVVLLCTYDTVYSNPDLFWYRIRPDYSFQFVFYGDNSRSEGADFTQGRFSVKHILTQKAFHLVISPVRTEDSATYYCASPSGLPPVLGDQNTDKLIFGKGTRVTVEP.

A few counts support this clone. A single base is all that separates this from a far larger clone, so a read error is likely. The same CDR3 also results from other DNA sequences found in this sample. The genes are TRDV2 and TRDJ1, with D perhaps TRDD3 (5 bases). CDR1 GEAIGNYY and CDR2 EKD come from the germline V gene. Between the trimmed V and J ends, which lost 0 bases and 0 bases, there was a span of 22 bases. This CDR3 spans 19 amino acids. The DNA for the CDR3 is TGTGCCTGTGACACCGTGGAAAGAAGGGGACCAGAGTACACCGATAAACTCATCTTT. Its translation is CACDTVERRGPEYTDKLIF.

The sample holds a few counts of this clone. The translation of this DNA and the TCRdb protein of a much larger clone differ at residue 4, probably owing to a read error; the protein shown here is translated from the DNA. The chain links TRDV2 to TRDJ1; TRDD3 matches at 8 bases. CDR3 length: 17 residues. V dropped 6 bases and J dropped 4; count of bases not matched to a gene: 18. Per germline, CDR1 GEAIGNYY and CDR2 EKD. CDR3 residues: CACNDFYGLTGGDKLIF. CDR3 bases: TGTGCCTGTAACGACTTCTACGGGCTTACTGGGGGCGATAAACTCATCTTT.

Comments on this clone: This likely stems from a read error, as it lies one base from a far larger clone. The same CDR3 is also encoded by other DNA sequences in this sample. The chain couples TRDV3 to TRDJ1; unclear D gene. Per germline, CDR1 TVYSNPD and CDR2 GDNSRS (reference sequence). CDR3 length: 17 residues. V lost 4 bases and J lost 0, with 24 bases in between. The CDR3 region is CASIYPQGAVYTDKLIF. DNA of the CDR3: TGTGCCTCCATCTACCCCCAGGGTGCTGTGTACACCGATAAACTCATCTTT.

By share, this clone ranks as medium-sized (0.01 to 0.1%). A far larger clone is off by one base, so a read error is likely. The same CDR3 can be traced to other DNA sequences in this sample. The chain has TRDV2 and TRDJ1; tentative D call: TRDD3 (6 bases). Germline V lookup: CDR1 GEAIGNYY, CDR2 EKD. The CDR3 runs to 17 residues. CDR3 amino acids: CACDTLGVAGDTDKLIF. The DNA of the CDR3 is TGTGCCTGTGACACCTTAGGAGTAGCGGGGGACACCGATAAGCTCATCTTT.

As for this clone: Translating this DNA gives a protein that differs at residue 9 from the TCRdb one, which belongs to a much larger clone; a read error is likely, and the protein shown is this translation. Other DNA sequences from this sample encode an identical CDR3 as well. V and J are TRDV2 and TRDJ1; D remains unclear. The V end was cut by 3 bases, the J end by 0 bases, with 16 bases between. Germline V CDR1 and CDR2: GEAIGNYY, EKD. The CDR3 is 16 residues long. Here the CDR3 reads CACDSLLREYTDKLIF. Written as DNA, the CDR3 is TGTGCCTGTGACTCACTACTTAGGGAGTACACCGATAAACTCATCTTT.

Note on this clone: The protein held in TCRdb is that of a much larger clone and does not match this DNA's translation at residue 18, likely because of a read error; the protein shown is translated from the DNA. The V call is TRDV1, the J call TRDJ1, with TRDD3 identical over 7 bases. The CDR3 length is 25 residues. Germline lookup yields CDR1 TSWWSYY and CDR2 QGS. CDR3 nucleotide sequence: TGTGCTCTTGGGGAACTAGTTCAGATTCCTCAAAGGCTATCCATACTGGGGATCAACACCGATAAACTCATCTTC. It codes for CALGELVQIPQRLSILGINTDKLIF.

With respect to this clone: Given a far larger clone just one base away, this is likely a sequencing read error. This sample also contains other DNA sequences that code for the same CDR3. V is TRDV2 and J is TRDJ1; 11 positions match TRDD3. This CDR3 region has 19 residues. From germline, CDR1 is GEAIGNYY and CDR2 EKD. The CDR3: CACDTILGGYARETDKLIF. The DNA of the CDR3 is TGTGCCTGCGACACCATTCTTGGGGGATACGCGAGAGAGACCGATAAACTCATCTTT.

Remarks on this clone: This probably arose from a read error, given a far larger clone one base away. The same CDR3 also results from other DNA sequences found in this sample. V gene TRDV2 combines with J gene TRDJ1, with TRDD3 matching 11 bases. Germline V gene lookup returns CDR1 GEAIGNYY and CDR2 EKD. This CDR3 contains 19 residues. In DNA form, the CDR3 reads TGTGCCTGTGACACCGTTCATCTGGGGGATACTCAGTACACTGATAAACTCATCTTT. It codes for CACDTVHLGDTQYTDKLIF.

Turning to this clone: TCRdb has a much larger clone's protein, which differs at residue 13 from the translation of this DNA, likely because of a read error; what is shown is the protein translated from the DNA. The V call is TRDV2, the J call TRDJ1; tentatively, D is TRDD2 (5 bases). V lost 0 bases and J lost 0, with 25 bases in between. Germline V lookup: CDR1 GEAIGNYY, CDR2 EKD. The CDR3 totals 20 residues. The CDR3 protein is CACDTLSLPQPEANTDKLIF. The CDR3 nucleotides read TGTGCCTGTGACACCTTATCGCTTCCCCAGCCAGAGGCAAACACCGATAAACTCATCTTT.

Remarks on this clone: TCRdb shows a much larger clone's protein in place of this DNA's translation, and the two differ at residue 18, likely through a read error; the protein shown is translated from the DNA. The rearrangement links TRDV1 to TRDJ1; 8 bases agree with TRDD3. Germline V lookup: CDR1 TSWWSYY, CDR2 QGS. The CDR3 totals 21 residues. CDR3 amino acids: CALGELILLLYWGPYTDNLIF. The CDR3 DNA follows: TGTGCTCTTGGGGAACTAATCCTCCTACTTTACTGGGGGCCCTACACCGATAACCTCATCTTT.